The 19 T cell receptor beta chains listed next were all sequenced from one sample in a study of T-cell reconstitution after alpha-beta-depleted transplantation in children. As it was prepared, the TCRbeta library received unique molecular identifiers. TCRdb analysed the PCR reads with MiXCR anew, one entry per CDR3 protein. The repertoire holds 490,000 or so distinct CDR3 sequences, with roughly a tenth as singletons. Sequenced here: PBMCs, sampled before TCRalphabeta/CD19-depleted stem cell transplant. The receptors stem from a child aged 2 to 9 with inherited bone marrow failure, due to receive a stem cell transplant.

The gene calls are TRBV6-5 and TRBJ1-2, with D possibly matching TRBD1 (5 bases). CDR1 and CDR2 (germline): MNHEY, SVGAGI. V shed 0 bases and J shed 2 bases, with 13 bases lying between them. This CDR3 contains 16 residues. The CDR3 DNA sequence: TGTGCCAGCAGTTACTCGAATCTCGGGGCGAACTATGGCTACACCTTC. It is translated as CASSYSNLGANYGYTF.

The chain links TRBV20-1 to TRBJ1-2; 9 nucleotides match TRBD1. Germline lookup yields CDR1 DFQATT and CDR2 SNEGSKA (reference sequence). Trimming removed 1 base from V and 5 bases from J; junction bases left unmatched: 8. This CDR3 is built from 15 residues. Here the CDR3 reads CSARGPGQGVYGYTF. The CDR3 DNA reads TGCAGTGCTAGAGGTCCGGGACAGGGCGTATATGGCTACACCTTC.

With respect to this clonotype: Given a much more abundant clone one base away, this may be a read error. This chain uses TRBV29-1 with TRBJ2-7; D perhaps matches TRBD1 (6 bases). Germline V gene data show CDR1 as SQVTM and CDR2 as ANQGSEA. CDR3 length: 13 residues. The CDR3 DNA is TGCAGCGTTGAAGGGAACAGGGATTACGAGCGGTACTTC. This sequence encodes CSVEGNRDYERYF.

This clonotype was seen only a few times. The chain combines TRBV20-1 with TRBJ2-7; 16 positions match TRBD2. Trimming removed 4 bases from V and 6 bases from J; junction bases left unmatched: 12. This CDR3 spans 17 amino acids. Germline lookup yields CDR1 DFQATT and CDR2 SNEGSKA (reference sequence). The CDR3 sequence: CSANDEGGLAGGFEQYF. The CDR3 coding sequence is TGCAGTGCTAACGACGAGGGGGGACTAGCGGGAGGGTTCGAGCAGTACTTC.

This clonotype was found many times. The chain carries TRBV15 and TRBJ2-3; D is ambiguous. V lost 3 bases and J 2 bases, leaving 9 bases between the germline ends. In germline, CDR1 is LNHNV, CDR2 YYDKDF (reference sequence). The CDR3 length is 14 residues. The CDR3 DNA sequence: TGTGCCACCAGCAGCGGAGCCTACACAGATACGCAGTATTTT. This gives the protein CATSSGAYTDTQYF. Complete variable domain (other parts from reference TRBV15 and TRBJ2-3): DAMVIQNPRYQVTQFGKPVTLSCSQTLNHNVMYWYQQKSSQAPKLLFHYYDKDFNNEADTPDNFQSRRPNTSFCFLDIRSPGLGDTAMYLCATSSGAYTDTQYFGPGTRLTVL.

In its sample, this clonotype was seen many times. J is TRBJ2-7 and V is TRBV12-3 or TRBV12-4, with a possible D match to TRBD2 (5 bases). V was trimmed by 3 bases and J by 1 base, leaving 7 bases between them. This CDR3 is built from 13 residues. The DNA of the CDR3 is TGTGCCAGCAGTTTCGGGAAGTCCTACGAGCAGTACTTC. Its protein product is CASSFGKSYEQYF.

This clonotype was seen at least ten times. The chain couples TRBV10-3 to TRBJ1-2; 11 bases map to TRBD1. The CDR3 contains 14 residues. Trimming took 7 bases from V and 7 from J; bases not matched to a gene: 8. Germline values: CDR1 ENHRY, CDR2 SYGVKD. CDR3 protein: CAITRTGGEGGYTF. DNA of the CDR3: TGTGCCATCACCCGGACAGGGGGCGAGGGTGGCTACACCTTC.

This clonotype has at least ten counts. The chain employs TRBV10-3 and TRBJ2-2; 11 nucleotides agree with TRBD2. V trimming: 3 bases; J trimming: 2 bases; junction bases outside the gene matches: 5. CDR1 is ENHRY, CDR2 SYGVKD, per germline. This CDR3 spans 17 amino acids. CDR3 sequence (DNA): TGTGCCATCAGTGATAGCGGGAGGGGATTCAACACCGGGGAGCTGTTTTTT. The encoded protein is CAISDSGRGFNTGELFF.

This clonotype occurred many times. The chain uses TRBV12-3 or TRBV12-4 and TRBJ2-5; 7 bases line up with TRBD1. The CDR3 contains 16 residues. V lost 6 bases and J lost 3; bases outside the gene matches: 13. CDR3 protein: CASRSRQGYPKETQYF. DNA of the CDR3: TGTGCCAGCAGGAGCCGACAGGGATACCCGAAAGAGACCCAGTACTTC.

This chain uses TRBV27 with TRBJ2-7, with D uncertain. Between the trimmed V and J ends, which lost 6 bases and 3 bases, there was a span of 21 bases. This CDR3 contains 16 residues. Looked up from germline, CDR1 is MNHEY and CDR2 is SMNVEV (reference sequence). The CDR3 reads CASSRNDMDRRYEQYF. The CDR3 region has the DNA TGTGCCAGCAGCCGAAATGATATGGACCGCCGCTACGAGCAGTACTTC.

This clonotype was counted at least ten times. The J gene is TRBJ2-7, the V gene TRBV20-1; no clear D. The CDR3 is 14 amino acids. Per germline, CDR1 DFQATT and CDR2 SNEGSKA (reference sequence). V gave up 3 bases and J gave up 4 bases, with 16 bases separating them. CDR3 region: CSASHPKTLYEQYF. The CDR3 nucleotides are TGCAGTGCTAGCCATCCAAAGACACTATACGAGCAGTACTTC.

The chain recombines TRBV24-1 with TRBJ2-1; possible D gene TRBD1, 6 bases. The V end was cut by 2 bases, the J end by 0 bases, with 10 bases between. The CDR3 totals 16 residues. Germline lookup yields CDR1 KGHDR and CDR2 SFDVKD. The CDR3 reads CATSDYRVNSYNEQFF. CDR3 nucleotide sequence: TGTGCCACCAGTGATTACAGGGTAAACTCCTACAATGAGCAGTTCTTC.

As concerns this clonotype: This clone may be a read error of a much larger clone one base away. The genes are TRBV5-4 and TRBJ1-1; D gene unclear. From germline, CDR1 is SGHNT and CDR2 YYREEE (reference sequence). CDR3 length: 13 amino acids. The V end lost 0 bases, the J end lost 6 bases, and 9 bases lay between the germline ends. CDR3 nucleotides: TGTGCCAGCAGCTTGGGGCTCCCCGCTGAAGCTTTCTTT. Translated, it gives CASSLGLPAEAFF.

This clonotype was counted only a few times. The genes are TRBV11-1 and TRBJ2-2; 14 nucleotides agree with TRBD2. Germline assignment: CDR1 SGHAT and CDR2 FQDESV (reference sequence). The CDR3 is 19 residues long. The ends lost 3 bases at V and 1 base at J; junction bases unmatched: 7. As DNA, the CDR3 is TGTGCCAGCAGCTTTAAAGGACTAGCGGGAGGCCTGAACACCGGGGAGCTGTTTTTT. Protein product: CASSFKGLAGGLNTGELFF.

In this sample, this clonotype turned up many times. The J gene is TRBJ2-1, the V gene TRBV6-1; the D gene could be TRBD1 or TRBD2 (5 bases each). Trimming stripped 6 bases from V and 5 bases from J, with 17 bases between. The CDR3 sequence is 15 residues long. CDR1 is MNHNS and CDR2 is SASEGT in the germline V gene. CDR3 sequence reads: CASSGAGTYDNEQFF. The CDR3 DNA reads as TGTGCCAGCAGCGGTGCCGGGACGTACGACAATGAGCAGTTCTTC.

This clonotype has a handful of counts. This rearrangement joins TRBV25-1 to TRBJ2-7; perhaps TRBD1 as D (6 bases). CDR1 MGHDK and CDR2 SYGVNS come from the germline V gene. This CDR3 comprises 14 residues. With 3 bases removed from V and 2 bases from J, the gap between germline ends came to 11 bases. The CDR3 reads CASSEWDTAYEQYF. The CDR3 nucleotides read TGTGCCAGCAGTGAGTGGGACACAGCCTACGAGCAGTACTTC.

This clonotype was recorded at least ten times. The CDR3 DNA follows: TGTGCCAGCAGCCCCTTACCACAGGTCAGGGCGGCTGAGCAGTTCTTC. It codes for CASSPLPQVRAAEQFF. The chain joins TRBV7-2 to TRBJ2-1; D is perhaps TRBD1 (5 bases). Germline values: CDR1 SGHTA, CDR2 FQGNSA. Trimming pared 5 bases from V and 9 bases from J, leaving 23 bases between. This CDR3 is 16 amino acids long.

This clonotype has just a few counts. The rearrangement uses TRBV28 and TRBJ2-1, with a possible D match to TRBD2 (6 bases). This CDR3 comprises 11 residues. V lost 3 bases to trimming and J lost 14 bases, with 11 bases between them. CDR1 and CDR2 (germline): MDHEN, SYDVKM. CDR3 DNA: TGTGCCAGCAGTTTTAGCGGACCAGAGTTCTTC. Translated, it gives CASSFSGPEFF.

Concerning this clonotype: This may come from a read error, since a much larger clone is one base off. J is TRBJ1-1 and V is TRBV11-2; D unclear. CDR3 size: 15 residues. Per germline, CDR1 SGHAT and CDR2 FQNNGV. CDR3 DNA sequence: TGTGCCAGCAGCTTAGGGGCCGGACTAAACACTGAACCTTTCTTT. Its protein product is CASSLGAGLNTEPFF. Full variable domain (outside the CDR3, taken from reference TRBV11-2 and TRBJ1-1): EAGVAQSPRYKIIEKRQSVAFWCNPISGHATLYWYQQILGQGPKLLIQFQNNGVVDDSQLPKDRFSAERLKGVDSTLKIQPAKLEDSAVYLCASSLGAGLNTEPFFGQGTRLTVV.